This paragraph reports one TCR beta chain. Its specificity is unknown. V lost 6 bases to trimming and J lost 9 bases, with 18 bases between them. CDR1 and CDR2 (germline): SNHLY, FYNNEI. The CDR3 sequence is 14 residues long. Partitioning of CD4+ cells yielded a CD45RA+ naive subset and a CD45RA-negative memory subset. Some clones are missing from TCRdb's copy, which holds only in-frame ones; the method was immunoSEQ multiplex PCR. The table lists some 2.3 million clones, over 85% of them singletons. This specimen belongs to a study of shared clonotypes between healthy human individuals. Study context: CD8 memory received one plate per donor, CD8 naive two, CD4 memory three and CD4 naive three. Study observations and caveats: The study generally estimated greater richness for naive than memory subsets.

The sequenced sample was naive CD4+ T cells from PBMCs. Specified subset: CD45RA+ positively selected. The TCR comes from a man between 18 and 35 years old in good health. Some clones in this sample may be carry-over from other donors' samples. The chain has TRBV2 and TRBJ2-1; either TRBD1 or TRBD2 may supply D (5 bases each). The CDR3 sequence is CASRPGTTFGEQFF. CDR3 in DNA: TGTGCCAGCAGGCCCGGGACGACGTTTGGTGAGCAGTTCTTC. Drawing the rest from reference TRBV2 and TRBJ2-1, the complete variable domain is EPEVTQTPSHQVTQMGQEVILRCVPISNHLYFYWYRQILGQKVEFLVSFYNNEISEKSEIFDDQFSVERPDGSNFTLKIRSTKLEDSAMYFCASRPGTTFGEQFFGPGTRLTVL.